This TCR beta chain emerged from a study of patients and donors after allogeneic stem cell transplantation. A single record per CDR3 protein comes from TCRdb applying MiXCR to the RT-PCR reads. The data hold about 960,000 distinct CDR3 sequences, with about 20% observed a single time. There are a few counts of this clonotype. This CDR3 contains 14 residues. V lost 2 bases and J 5 bases, leaving 12 bases between the germline ends. Germline V gene sequence: CDR1 MNHEY, CDR2 SVGEGT. The chain carries TRBV6-2 or TRBV6-3 and TRBJ2-5; D possibly uses TRBD1 or TRBD2 (5 bases each). Sequencing was carried out using blood, either unsorted or a sorted T cell fraction (not recorded which). The receptor was derived from a human donor who was either an allogeneic HSCT recipient or a stem cell or donor lymphocyte infusion donor (not recorded which). It is not recorded whose cells these are; they may come from a transplant donor. CDR3 in amino acids: CASSYGGVTETQYF. The CDR3 DNA follows: TGTGCCAGCAGTTACGGGGGAGTAACGGAGACCCAGTACTTC.